This T cell receptor (beta chain) was sequenced for a study of cytomegalovirus exposure and HLA in healthy donors. V was clipped by 4 bases and J by 2 bases; unmatched bases: 10. This CDR3 region has 16 residues. Per the germline V gene, CDR1 is LNHDA and CDR2 is SQIVND (reference sequence). For this clone: Its cognate antigen is unknown.

Study outcomes and limitations: The classifier reportedly diagnosed cytomegalovirus status with high sensitivity and specificity.

TCRdb keeps only in-frame clones here, not all; method: immunoSEQ multiplex PCR. The sample shows some 70,000 clones, around 88% of them seen only once. The chain joins TRBV19 to TRBJ1-1, with TRBD1 matching 7 bases. The sequenced sample was PBMCs. The source is a woman younger than 30 in good health and CMV-seronegative. The CDR3 loop reads CASSTRLQGLNTEAFF. CDR3 nucleotides: TGTGCCAGTAGTACGAGACTACAGGGGTTAAACACTGAAGCTTTCTTT.